This is a list of T cell receptor beta chains from one sample in a study of blood T cell repertoires in COVID-19. Assay: immunoSEQ multiplex PCR; the TCRdb copy retains only in-frame clones and omits some. Among about 130,000 clones, 80% to 95% were seen once, and the ten largest hold about 2%. The sample comprised peripheral blood. The receptors here all came from a man in his fifties or sixties with COVID-19, enrolled during active disease. Each CDR3 is given with its conserved first and last residue. A D gene is named only where the DNA matches it firmly. Clone size appears in some rows only: once, few, many, or a class for an expanded clone.

abundance,d_gene,j_gene,v_gene,CDR3aa,CDR3nt
-,TRBD2,TRBJ2-3,TRBV4-2,CASSQDMSAGGPTDTQYF,TGTGCCAGCAGCCAAGATATGAGCGCGGGAGGCCCCACAGATACGCAGTATTTT
-,-,TRBJ2-7,TRBV30,CAWSPGRAYEQYF,TGTGCCTGGAGTCCGGGAAGGGCCTACGAGCAGTACTTC
-,-,TRBJ1-6,TRBV28,CASRRGASSYNSPLHF,TGTGCCAGCAGACGGGGGGCTAGCTCCTATAATTCACCCCTCCACTTT
once,-,TRBJ1-2,TRBV3-1/TRBV3-2,CASSHREYGYTF,TGTGCCAGCAGCCACAGGGAATATGGCTACACCTTC
-,TRBD1,TRBJ1-5,TRBV28,CASSRGQGARQPQHF,TGTGCCAGCAGTCGGGGACAGGGGGCGCGTCAGCCCCAGCATTTT
-,-,TRBJ1-6,TRBV11-2,CASSFPDSPLHF,TGTGCCAGCAGCTTCCCGGATTCACCCCTCCACTTT
-,TRBD1,TRBJ2-5,TRBV15,CATSRDFGQGAPETQYF,TGTGCCACCAGCAGAGATTTTGGACAGGGGGCGCCGGAGACCCAGTACTTC
-,-,TRBJ1-4,TRBV19,CASSLGRANEKLFF,TGTGCCAGTAGCCTGGGGAGGGCTAATGAAAAACTGTTTTTT
-,TRBD1,TRBJ1-5,TRBV4-1,CASSQDPGQLNQPQHF,TGCGCCAGCAGCCAAGACCCGGGACAGCTAAATCAGCCCCAGCATTTT
-,TRBD2,TRBJ2-1,TRBV15,CATSSPLAGDKAPFF,TGTGCCACCAGCAGTCCACTAGCGGGAGATAAGGCGCCGTTCTTC
once,TRBD1,TRBJ1-5,TRBV30,CAWAPGQGIGEPQHF,TGTGCCTGGGCCCCGGGACAGGGGATAGGGGAGCCCCAGCATTTT
-,-,TRBJ2-2,TRBV5-1,CASSARPSDTGELFF,TGCGCCAGCAGCGCCCGGCCTAGCGACACCGGGGAGCTGTTTTTT
-,TRBD2,TRBJ2-3,TRBV5-1,CASSLAASGMTDTQYF,TGCGCCAGCAGCTTGGCAGCTAGCGGGATGACAGATACGCAGTATTTT
-,TRBD1,TRBJ2-1,TRBV15,CATSRGAGTGLYNEQFF,TGTGCCACCAGCAGAGGAGCCGGGACAGGACTCTACAATGAGCAGTTCTTC
-,-,TRBJ2-2,TRBV14,CASSLGRGRSPNTGELFF,TGTGCCAGCAGCCTTGGGCGGGGAAGGTCCCCGAACACCGGGGAGCTGTTTTTT
-,TRBD1,TRBJ1-4,TRBV19,CASGTGGSTNEKLFF,TGTGCCAGTGGGACAGGGGGCTCTACTAATGAAAAACTGTTTTTT
-,TRBD1,TRBJ1-5,TRBV19,CASSISGGGNQPQHF,TGTGCCAGTAGTATCTCAGGGGGAGGCAATCAGCCCCAGCATTTT
-,TRBD1,TRBJ2-7,TRBV18,CASSPLGQGAIYEQYF,TGTGCCAGCTCACCACTCGGACAGGGAGCAATCTACGAGCAGTACTTC
-,-,TRBJ2-1,TRBV10-2,CASSEGTLNEQFF,TGCGCCAGCAGTGAGGGGACTCTCAATGAGCAGTTCTTC
-,-,TRBJ2-7,TRBV18,CASSIQGGPSYEQYF,TGTGCCAGCTCAATTCAGGGGGGACCGTCCTACGAGCAGTACTTC
-,TRBD2,TRBJ2-3,TRBV5-1,CASSLEREGTDTQYF,TGCGCCAGCAGCTTGGAGCGGGAGGGCACAGATACGCAGTATTTT
-,-,TRBJ1-1,TRBV5-4,CASSLEPGMNTEAFF,TGTGCCAGCAGCTTGGAACCAGGGATGAACACTGAAGCTTTCTTT
-,TRBD2,TRBJ2-3,TRBV24-1,CATKGLAGPPTFTDTQYF,TGTGCCACCAAAGGACTAGCGGGACCCCCGACCTTCACAGATACGCAGTATTTT
-,TRBD1,TRBJ2-3,TRBV28,CASSFPKLDRGRADTQYF,TGTGCCAGCAGTTTCCCTAAACTCGACAGGGGGAGGGCAGATACGCAGTATTTT
-,TRBD1,TRBJ2-1,TRBV3-1/TRBV3-2,CASSPGGDEQFF,TGTGCCAGCAGCCCAGGGGGCGATGAGCAGTTCTTC
-,-,TRBJ2-2,TRBV18,CASSPPPGGRAGELFF,TGTGCCAGCTCACCACCGCCCGGAGGTAGGGCCGGGGAGCTGTTTTTT
few,TRBD1,TRBJ1-2,TRBV24-1,CATQTGQGNGYTF,TGTGCCACCCAAACGGGACAGGGAAATGGCTACACCTTC
-,TRBD2,TRBJ2-1,TRBV5-5,CASSSIGLAGARRNEQFF,TGTGCCAGCAGCTCTATCGGACTAGCGGGAGCTCGGCGCAATGAGCAGTTCTTC
-,TRBD2,TRBJ2-3,TRBV9,CASSAGLVSDTQYF,TGTGCCAGCAGCGCCGGACTAGTTTCAGATACGCAGTATTTT
-,TRBD1,TRBJ1-5,TRBV15,CATSRADRAGQPQHF,TGTGCCACCAGCAGAGCCGACAGGGCGGGTCAGCCCCAGCATTTT
-,-,TRBJ1-1,TRBV5-8,CASSKNRALLNTEAFF,TGTGCCAGCAGCAAGAACAGGGCTCTATTGAACACTGAAGCTTTCTTT
-,-,TRBJ2-2,TRBV6-1,CASSEWQGNTGELFF,TGTGCCAGCAGTGAATGGCAGGGGAACACCGGGGAGCTGTTTTTT
once,TRBD1,TRBJ1-6,TRBV5-1,CASSFTGAYNSPLHF,TGCGCCAGCAGCTTTACAGGGGCCTATAATTCACCCCTCCACTTT
-,TRBD2,TRBJ2-4,TRBV5-8,CASSWKREVNRNIQYF,TGTGCCAGCAGCTGGAAGCGGGAGGTTAATCGGAACATTCAGTACTTC
-,TRBD2,TRBJ2-2,TRBV4-1,CASSQVGLAGGPTGELFF,TGCGCCAGCAGCCAAGTTGGACTAGCGGGAGGGCCGACCGGGGAGCTGTTTTTT
-,-,TRBJ2-1,TRBV12-5,CASGFGGINEQFF,TGTGCTAGTGGTTTCGGAGGGATCAATGAGCAGTTCTTC
-,-,TRBJ2-6,TRBV7-2,CASSRDRSGFGAGANVLTF,TGTGCCAGCAGCCGTGACAGATCAGGGTTTGGGGCTGGGGCCAACGTCCTGACTTTC
-,-,TRBJ2-3,TRBV7-9,CASSSRGSTSTDTQYF,TGTGCCAGCAGCTCGCGGGGTTCCACTAGCACAGATACGCAGTATTTT
-,-,TRBJ1-1,TRBV6-1,CASSEAGGGFMNTEAFF,TGTGCCAGCAGTGAAGCGGGCGGGGGATTCATGAACACTGAAGCTTTCTTT
-,-,TRBJ1-4,TRBV5-1,CASSRTDRANEKLFF,TGCGCCAGCAGCCGGACAGATCGCGCTAATGAAAAACTGTTTTTT
-,-,TRBJ2-1,TRBV5-1,CASSLGQWDNEQFF,TGCGCCAGCAGCCTTGGACAGTGGGACAATGAGCAGTTCTTC
-,-,TRBJ2-1,TRBV14,CASSQPLGGEQFF,TGTGCCAGCAGCCAGCCCCTCGGGGGTGAGCAGTTCTTC
-,TRBD1,TRBJ2-7,TRBV27,CASSNGAGGYEQYF,TGTGCCAGCAGCAACGGGGCAGGGGGATACGAGCAGTACTTC
once,-,TRBJ2-3,TRBV7-9,CASTYGVAGTDTQYF,TGTGCCAGCACCTACGGGGTAGCTGGCACAGATACGCAGTATTTT
few,-,TRBJ2-5,TRBV5-1,CASSLDALLGGETQYF,TGCGCCAGCAGCTTGGATGCTCTCCTCGGCGGAGAGACCCAGTACTTC
once,TRBD2,TRBJ2-5,TRBV7-8,CASNAGGSWETQYF,TGTGCCAGCAACGCGGGGGGGAGTTGGGAGACCCAGTACTTC
-,-,TRBJ2-5,TRBV15,CATSRDRREYQETQYF,TGTGCCACCAGCAGAGACAGGAGGGAGTACCAAGAGACCCAGTACTTC
-,TRBD2,TRBJ2-1,TRBV10-3,CAISGEAGGGNEQFF,TGTGCCATCAGTGGTGAAGCGGGAGGGGGAAATGAGCAGTTCTTC
-,-,TRBJ1-4,TRBV6-6,CASTDRSNEKLFF,TGTGCCAGCACCGACAGGAGTAATGAAAAACTGTTTTTT
-,-,TRBJ1-1,TRBV6-2/TRBV6-3,CASSYPRDIFTEAFF,TGTGCCAGCAGTTACCCCCGGGACATATTCACTGAAGCTTTCTTT
-,TRBD1,TRBJ1-5,TRBV2,CASSLGQASNQPQHF,TGTGCCAGCAGTCTCGGACAGGCGAGCAATCAGCCCCAGCATTTT